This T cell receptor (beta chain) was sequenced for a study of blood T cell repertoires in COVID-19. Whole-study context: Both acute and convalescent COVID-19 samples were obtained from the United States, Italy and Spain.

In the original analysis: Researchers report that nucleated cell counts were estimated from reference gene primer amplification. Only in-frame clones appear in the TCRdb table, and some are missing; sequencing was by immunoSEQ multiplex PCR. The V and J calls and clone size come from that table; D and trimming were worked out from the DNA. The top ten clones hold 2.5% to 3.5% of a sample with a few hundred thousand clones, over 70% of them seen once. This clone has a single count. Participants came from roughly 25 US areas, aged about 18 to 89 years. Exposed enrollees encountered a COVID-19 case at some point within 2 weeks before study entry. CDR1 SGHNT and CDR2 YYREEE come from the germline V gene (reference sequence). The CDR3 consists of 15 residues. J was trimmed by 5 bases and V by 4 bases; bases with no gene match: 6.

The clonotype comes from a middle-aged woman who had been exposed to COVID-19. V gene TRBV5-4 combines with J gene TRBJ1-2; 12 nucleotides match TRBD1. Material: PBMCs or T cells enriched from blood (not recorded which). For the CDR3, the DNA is TGTGCCAGCAGCACGGGGGACAGGGGGCGGTATGGCTACACCTTC. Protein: CASSTGDRGRYGYTF.